This entry describes one T cell receptor beta chain. The V gene lost 1 base and the J gene lost 0 bases, with 8 bases spanning the gap. The germline V gene has CDR1 KGHSH and CDR2 LQKENI. This CDR3 is built from 15 residues. This entry is derived from a study of control samples from healthy donors and cancer patients. The method was immunoSEQ multiplex PCR; TCRdb's version includes in-frame clones alone and lacks a portion of them. The sample includes about 160,000 clones, approximately 90% of them seen just once. The origin of this receptor is a man aged 25-45 years in good health. The rearrangement links TRBV18 to TRBJ2-3; no definite D call. The sample taken for sequencing was blood. CDR3 protein: CASSPLGSSTDTQYF. CDR3 nucleotide sequence: TGTGCCAGCTCACCACTTGGATCTAGCACAGATACGCAGTATTTT.